This T cell receptor (beta chain) is drawn from a study of T cell responses to AZD1222 COVID-19 vaccine. Whole-study context: The analysis combined second doses at about 4 or about 12 weeks.

V shed 4 bases and J 2 bases; nucleotides not matched to a gene: 9. Germline CDR1 SGHTS, CDR2 YDEGEE. The CDR3 totals 15 residues. Some clones are missing from TCRdb's copy, which holds only in-frame ones; the method was immunoSEQ multiplex PCR. The sample lists about 67,000 clones, 84% occurring once. The V and J genes are TRBV5-8 and TRBJ2-7; TRBD1 aligns across 7 bases. Sequences were derived from peripheral blood, sampled on day 0 of AZD1222 vaccination. The sequence was obtained from an adult in good health. DNA of the CDR3: TGTGCCAGCAGCCCCGGACAGGTCATTACCTACGAGCAGTACTTC. Amino acid sequence: CASSPGQVITYEQYF.